What follows are 18 T cell receptor beta chains derived from one specimen sequenced in a study of OX40 agonist ivuxolimab in advanced cancers. Libraries were prepared by immunoSEQ multiplex PCR; TCRdb keeps only in-frame clonotypes and omits some of them. This table has roughly 80,000 clones, 85% to 95% appearing once. The source was CD4+ or CD8+ T cells sorted from blood, collected in a trial of the OX40 agonist ivuxolimab. Receptors were obtained from an adult with an advanced solid tumor such as melanoma, head and neck, liver or kidney cancer.

This clone was seen only once. The J gene is TRBJ2-5, the V gene TRBV27; weak D call: TRBD2 (7 bases). CDR3 size: 13 residues. CDR1 is MNHEY and CDR2 is SMNVEV in the germline V gene (reference sequence). V shed 7 bases and J shed 3 bases, with 12 bases lying between them. The CDR3 region is CASIGGAEETQYF. For the CDR3, the DNA is TGTGCCAGCATAGGGGGGGCCGAAGAGACCCAGTACTTC.

The chain has TRBV7-9 and TRBJ2-7, with 10 bases identical to TRBD1. Germline trimming cut 3 bases from V and 2 bases from J; bases unmatched to any gene: 4. The length of the CDR3 is 15 residues. Germline loops: CDR1 SEHNR, CDR2 FQNEAQ (reference sequence). CDR3 protein: CASSFPGTGAYEQYF. CDR3 DNA: TGTGCCAGCAGCTTTCCCGGGACAGGGGCCTACGAGCAGTACTTC.

In DNA form, the CDR3 reads TGTGCCAGCAGCTCTAGCGGGACCTACAATGAGCAGTTCTTC. It is translated as CASSSSGTYNEQFF. The chain recombines TRBV11-2 with TRBJ2-1; 9 bases align to TRBD2. This CDR3 has 14 amino acids. CDR1 is SGHAT and CDR2 is FQNNGV in the germline V gene. J gave up 2 bases and V 4 bases, and 0 bases lay outside the gene matches.

The chain couples TRBV29-1 to TRBJ1-1, with D maybe TRBD1 (5 bases). The ends were cut back, 4 bases at V and 0 bases at J, with 15 bases in the middle. The CDR3 is 15 amino acids. Germline CDR1 is SQVTM and CDR2 is ANQGSEA. The CDR3 sequence is CSVGPTGAVNTEAFF. As DNA, the CDR3 is TGCAGCGTTGGCCCCACCGGGGCGGTGAACACTGAAGCTTTCTTT.

The chain employs TRBV9 and TRBJ2-2; weak D call: TRBD2 (6 bases). This CDR3 region has 14 residues. V dropped 4 bases and J dropped 3 bases, with 10 bases sitting between them. The germline gives CDR1 SGDLS, CDR2 YYNGEE. DNA for the CDR3: TGTGCCAGCAGCCCGGCGGGGTACACCGGGGAGCTGTTTTTT. Its protein is CASSPAGYTGELFF. Complete variable domain (other parts from reference TRBV9 and TRBJ2-2): DSGVTQTPKHLITATGQRVTLRCSPRSGDLSVYWYQQSLDQGLQFLIQYYNGEERAKGNILERFSAQQFPDLHSELNLSSLELGDSALYFCASSPAGYTGELFFGEGSRLTVL.

The V call is TRBV30, the J call TRBJ2-3; possibly TRBD2 for D (5 bases). The CDR3 extends over 11 amino acids. Germline V gene lookup returns CDR1 GTSNPN and CDR2 SVGIG (reference sequence). Trimming removed 3 bases at V and 6 bases at J, with 7 bases between. CDR3 in DNA: TGTGCCTGGAGCGGCGGGGATACGCAGTATTTT. Translated, it gives CAWSGGDTQYF.

This clone was picked up one time. The J gene is TRBJ2-3, the V gene TRBV27, with TRBD1 as a possible D gene (5 bases). Trimming shortened V by 2 bases and J by 2 bases, and 5 bases separated the two germline ends. Germline loops: CDR1 MNHEY, CDR2 SMNVEV (reference sequence). The CDR3 totals 13 residues. The CDR3 protein is CASSLGATDTQYF. For the CDR3, the DNA is TGTGCCAGCAGTTTAGGGGCCACAGATACGCAGTATTTT.

V gene TRBV11-2 combines with J gene TRBJ1-1; tentatively, D is TRBD1 (5 bases). The CDR3 runs to 19 residues. The V end was cut by 3 bases, the J end by 0 bases, with 23 bases between. Germline V lookup: CDR1 SGHAT, CDR2 FQNNGV. The CDR3 spells CASSLWQGVVRTMNTEAFF. DNA for the CDR3: TGTGCCAGCAGCTTGTGGCAGGGCGTCGTAAGAACCATGAACACTGAAGCTTTCTTT.

V is TRBV4-3 and J is TRBJ2-1; D unresolved. Between the trimmed V and J ends, which lost 1 base and 4 bases, there was a span of 20 bases. The CDR3 runs to 18 residues. Per germline, CDR1 LGHNA and CDR2 YSLEER. CDR3 loop: CASSQVYGPATRYNEQFF. The CDR3, as DNA: TGCGCCAGCAGCCAAGTCTACGGGCCCGCAACCAGATACAATGAGCAGTTCTTC.

This clone was observed once. This chain links TRBV19 with TRBJ2-7; D is possibly TRBD1 or TRBD2 (6 bases each). V dropped 11 bases and J dropped 7 bases, with 24 bases sitting between them. Germline V gene data show CDR1 as LNHDA and CDR2 as SQIVND (reference sequence). The CDR3 has 14 residues. Written as DNA, the CDR3 is TGTGCCTCCTCCCCCGGGGGCGGGTTAGGGGAGCAGTACTTC. This codes for CASSPGGGLGEQYF. The whole variable domain, remainder taken from reference TRBV19 and TRBJ2-7, is DGGITQSPKYLFRKEGQNVTLSCEQNLNHDAMYWYRQDPGQGLRLIYYSQIVNDFQKGDIAEGYSVSREKKESFPLTVTSAQKNPTAFYLCASSPGGGLGEQYFGPGTRLTVT.

V and J are TRBV4-2 and TRBJ2-1; maybe TRBD2 (5 bases). The CDR3 is 16 residues long. V lost 2 bases and J lost 2, with 13 bases in between. Germline V gives CDR1 LGHNA, CDR2 YNFKEQ. This chain's CDR3 is CASSQIPTRPYNEQFF. The CDR3 coding sequence is TGTGCCAGCAGCCAAATCCCTACTAGACCCTACAATGAGCAGTTCTTC.

The CDR3 sequence is CASSSQQGAEDTQYF. CDR3 DNA sequence: TGTGCCAGCAGTTCTCAGCAGGGGGCGGAAGATACGCAGTATTTT. This chain links TRBV27 with TRBJ2-3; 8 bases match TRBD1. The CDR3 loop spans 15 amino acids. Germline lookup yields CDR1 MNHEY and CDR2 SMNVEV (reference sequence). J lost 5 bases, V lost 4 bases, and 8 bases had no gene match.

The chain links TRBV5-1 to TRBJ2-5, with TRBD1 matching over 9 bases. CDR1 is SGHRS, CDR2 YFSETQ, per germline. The ends lost 1 base at V and 0 bases at J; junction bases unmatched: 1. The CDR3 is made up of 15 amino acids. CDR3 nucleotides: TGCGCCAGCAGCTTGACAGGGGGCCACCAAGAGACCCAGTACTTC. It yields the protein CASSLTGGHQETQYF.

The V call is TRBV11-2, the J call TRBJ2-1, with D unclear. The germline V and J ends were trimmed by 3 bases and 5 bases, with 5 bases remaining between them. The CDR3 has 12 amino acids. From germline, CDR1 is SGHAT and CDR2 FQNNGV. This CDR3 is CASSFRNNEQFF. The DNA for the CDR3 is TGTGCCAGCAGCTTCCGGAACAATGAGCAGTTCTTC.

The rearrangement joins TRBV4-1 to TRBJ1-1; TRBD1 matches at 7 bases. This CDR3 contains 16 residues. The V gene's germline CDR1 is MGHRA and CDR2 YSYEKL. J gave up 0 bases and V 1 base, and 5 bases lay outside the gene matches. The CDR3: CASSQVLDRVNTEAFF. In DNA, the CDR3 is TGCGCCAGCAGCCAAGTCCTAGACAGGGTGAACACTGAAGCTTTCTTT.

The chain couples TRBV4-1 to TRBJ1-1; the D gene is possibly TRBD1 (5 bases). The CDR3 is 16 amino acids. V was pared by 1 base and J by 4 bases, with 16 bases between. The germline V gene encodes CDR1 MGHRA and CDR2 YSYEKL. CDR3 in amino acids: CASSQGRAGKSTEAFF. The CDR3 nucleotides read TGCGCCAGCAGCCAAGGGCGGGCAGGGAAGAGCACTGAAGCTTTCTTT.

The V gene is TRBV5-5, the J gene TRBJ2-7, with D hard to call. The V gene's germline CDR1 is SGHKS and CDR2 YYEKEE (reference sequence). The V and J ends lost 0 bases and 2 bases respectively, with 3 bases between them. CDR3 length equals 12 residues. CDR3 bases: TGTGCCAGCAGCTTGGGGACCTACGAGCAGTACTTC. Translated: CASSLGTYEQYF.

The rearrangement links TRBV29-1 to TRBJ2-1, with 13 bases lining up with TRBD2. Losses at the gene ends were 7 bases for V and 5 bases for J; bases not matched to a gene: 8. Germline CDR1 is SQVTM and CDR2 is ANQGSEA. The CDR3 loop spans 15 amino acids. For the CDR3, the DNA is TGCAGCGGGGCCGGACTAGCGGGGGTGGACAATGAGCAGTTCTTC. Translation: CSGAGLAGVDNEQFF.